This T cell receptor (beta chain) was sequenced during a study of cytomegalovirus exposure and HLA in healthy donors (dated by TCRdb to the late 2010s). Broadly, across the study: The 666 repertoires of the first cohort and the roughly 120 validation repertoires were produced on the same platform, according to a later analysis. The study aimed to test whether signatures of past pathogen exposure could be identified by cataloging public T cell receptors. Along with the approximately 650-subject first cohort, a separate validation cohort of around 110 different subjects was used. High-throughput TCR immunosequencing, statistical association of individual TCRs with disease status, and machine learning were combined to predict cytomegalovirus infection status. General findings and caveats noted by the study authors: The authors suggested that the approach could potentially be generalized to other disease states and immunological phenotypes. In a later analysis, TCRs clustered in the first cohort were found to also tend to co-occur in the approximately 120 validation repertoires, with roughly 93% of cluster scores above 0. All 120 or so repertoires were used to score co-occurrence in the validation cohort in a later analysis, because that analysis had no HLA typing for the cohort. In vitro tests confirmed that three of the cytomegalovirus-associated TCR beta chains recognize cytomegalovirus antigens. The classifier was reported to diagnose cytomegalovirus status with high specificity and sensitivity in both the original and validation cohorts. In the study, around 150 TCR beta chains were listed as associated with cytomegalovirus. Most TCR sequences were observed very rarely across donors, whereas some public TCRs were present in many individuals.

CDR1 and CDR2 were assigned from the germline V gene as SQVTM and ANQGSEA. V is shortened by 7 bases, J by 2 bases, and the region joining them spans 8 bases. From cysteine to phenylalanine, the CDR3 is 11 amino acids long. Of all the DNA, just the CDR3 is kept, 33 bases in frame from base 1. Library prep was done by the immunoSEQ multiplex PCR assay. The original methods were these. To diagnose cytomegalovirus status from the catalog of TCR beta chain sequences, a statistical classification framework was built. Drawn from immuneACCESS, this table holds only the in-frame rearrangements with V and J called that TCRdb kept. Clones are partly lost; checked studies trace under half to an unresolved V gene and leave the rest unexplained. V, J and clone size are those of that table, while D and trimming were read from the DNA. Counted in this sample were approximately 200,000 clones; about 81% of them appeared once. 1.2% of the sample goes to the ten largest clones.

Donors formed part of the validation cohort, which comprised 120 subjects and was distinct from the first cohort of fewer than 750 subjects. With regard to this clone: The antigen this receptor binds is unknown. Base qualities are missing; no much larger clone stands one base away.

The V gene is TRBV29-1 and the J gene is TRBJ1-1; confidence is insufficient to name the D gene. This receptor was obtained from a young woman in good health and CMV-seronegative. What was sequenced was PBMCs. The CDR3 loop reads CSGLRNTEAFF. At the DNA level, the sequence is TGCAGCGGCCTGCGAAACACTGAAGCTTTCTTT.